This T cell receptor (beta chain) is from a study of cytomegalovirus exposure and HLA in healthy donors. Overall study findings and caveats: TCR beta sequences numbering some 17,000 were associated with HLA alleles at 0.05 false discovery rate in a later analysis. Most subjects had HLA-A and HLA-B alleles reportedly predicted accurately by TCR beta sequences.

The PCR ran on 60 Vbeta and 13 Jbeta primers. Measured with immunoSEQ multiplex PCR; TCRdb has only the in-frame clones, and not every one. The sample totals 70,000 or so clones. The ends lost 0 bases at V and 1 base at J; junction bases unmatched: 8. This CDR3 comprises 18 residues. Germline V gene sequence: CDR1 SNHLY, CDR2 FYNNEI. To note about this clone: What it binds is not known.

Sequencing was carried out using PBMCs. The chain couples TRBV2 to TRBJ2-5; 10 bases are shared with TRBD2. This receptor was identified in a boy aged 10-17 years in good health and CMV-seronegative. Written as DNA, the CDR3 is TGTGCCAGCAGTGAAGCGCTTGGGCTAGCGGGGGCCCAAGAGACCCAGTACTTC. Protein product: CASSEALGLAGAQETQYF.